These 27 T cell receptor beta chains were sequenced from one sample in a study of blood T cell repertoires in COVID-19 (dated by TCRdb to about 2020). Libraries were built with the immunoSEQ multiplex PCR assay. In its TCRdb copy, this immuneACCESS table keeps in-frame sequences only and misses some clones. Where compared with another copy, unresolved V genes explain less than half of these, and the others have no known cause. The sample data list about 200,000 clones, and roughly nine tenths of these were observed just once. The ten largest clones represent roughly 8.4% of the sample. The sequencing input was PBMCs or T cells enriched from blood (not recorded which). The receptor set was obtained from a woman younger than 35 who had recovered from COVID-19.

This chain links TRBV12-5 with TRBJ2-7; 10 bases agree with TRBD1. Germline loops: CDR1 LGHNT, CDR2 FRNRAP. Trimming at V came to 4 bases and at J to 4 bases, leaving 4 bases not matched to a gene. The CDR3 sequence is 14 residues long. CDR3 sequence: CASGYLGQGYEQYF. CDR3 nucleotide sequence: TGTGCTAGTGGTTACCTGGGACAGGGGTACGAGCAGTACTTC.

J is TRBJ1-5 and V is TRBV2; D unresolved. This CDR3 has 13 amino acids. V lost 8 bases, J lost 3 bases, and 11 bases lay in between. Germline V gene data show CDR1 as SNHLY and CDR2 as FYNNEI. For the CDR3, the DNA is TGTGCCAGCCGTTGGCAAATCAATCAGCCCCAGCATTTT. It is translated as CASRWQINQPQHF. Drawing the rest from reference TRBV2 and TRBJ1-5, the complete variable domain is EPEVTQTPSHQVTQMGQEVILRCVPISNHLYFYWYRQILGQKVEFLVSFYNNEISEKSEIFDDQFSVERPDGSNFTLKIRSTKLEDSAMYFCASRWQINQPQHFGDGTRLSIL.

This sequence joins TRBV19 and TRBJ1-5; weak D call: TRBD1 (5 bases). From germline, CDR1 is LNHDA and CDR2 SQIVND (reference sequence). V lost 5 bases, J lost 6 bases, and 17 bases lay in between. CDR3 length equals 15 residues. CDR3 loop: CASSYAGNPLQPQHF. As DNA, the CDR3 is TGTGCCAGTAGTTACGCAGGGAACCCCCTTCAGCCCCAGCATTTT.

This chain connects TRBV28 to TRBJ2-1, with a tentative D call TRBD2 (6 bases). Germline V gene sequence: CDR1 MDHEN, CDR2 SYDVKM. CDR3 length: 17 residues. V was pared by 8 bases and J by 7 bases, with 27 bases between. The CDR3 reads CASAGYGDAAGQNEQFF. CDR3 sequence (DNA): TGTGCCAGCGCAGGGTATGGGGACGCCGCGGGGCAAAATGAGCAGTTCTTC.

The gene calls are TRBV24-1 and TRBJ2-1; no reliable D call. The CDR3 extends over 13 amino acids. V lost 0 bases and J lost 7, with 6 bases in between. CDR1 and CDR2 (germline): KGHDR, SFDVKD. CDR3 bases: TGTGCCACCAGTGATTTGCGGAGAAATGAGCAGTTCTTC. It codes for CATSDLRRNEQFF.

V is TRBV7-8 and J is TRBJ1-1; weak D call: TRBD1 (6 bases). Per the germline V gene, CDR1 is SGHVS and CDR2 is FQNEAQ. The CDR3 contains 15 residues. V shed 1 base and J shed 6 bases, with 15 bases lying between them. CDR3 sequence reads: CASSLDPGAGPEAFF. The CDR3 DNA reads TGTGCCAGCAGCTTAGATCCAGGGGCTGGCCCTGAAGCTTTCTTT.

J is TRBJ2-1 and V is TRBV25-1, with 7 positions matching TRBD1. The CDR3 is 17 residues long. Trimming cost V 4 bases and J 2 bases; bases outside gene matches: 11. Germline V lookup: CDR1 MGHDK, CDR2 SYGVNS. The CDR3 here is CASSAEGKGGPYNEQFF. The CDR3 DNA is TGTGCCAGCAGTGCCGAAGGGAAAGGGGGCCCCTACAATGAGCAGTTCTTC.

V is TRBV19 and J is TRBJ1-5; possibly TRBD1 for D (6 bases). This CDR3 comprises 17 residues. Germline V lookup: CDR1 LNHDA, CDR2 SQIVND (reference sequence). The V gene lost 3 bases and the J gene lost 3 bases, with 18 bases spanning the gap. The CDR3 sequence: CASSMLQGGGPNQPQHF. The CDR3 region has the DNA TGTGCCAGTAGTATGTTGCAGGGCGGGGGCCCCAATCAGCCCCAGCATTTT.

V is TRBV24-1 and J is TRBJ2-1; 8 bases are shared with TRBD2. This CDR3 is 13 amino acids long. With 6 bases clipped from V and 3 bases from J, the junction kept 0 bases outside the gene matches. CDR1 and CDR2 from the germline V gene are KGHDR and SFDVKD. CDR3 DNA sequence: TGTGCCACCAGTAGCGGGGGCTACAATGAGCAGTTCTTC. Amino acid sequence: CATSSGGYNEQFF.

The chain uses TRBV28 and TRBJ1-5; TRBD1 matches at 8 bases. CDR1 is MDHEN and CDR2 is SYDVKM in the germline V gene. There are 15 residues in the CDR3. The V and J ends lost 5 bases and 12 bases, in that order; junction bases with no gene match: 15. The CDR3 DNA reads TGTGCCAGCAGTGTCCGGGACAGGAAATCCACGGGCCAGCATTTT. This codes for CASSVRDRKSTGQHF.

For the CDR3, the DNA is TGTGCCAGCAGCTCGACAGGGGTTAGCTCCTACGAGCAGTACTTC. It specifies CASSSTGVSSYEQYF. V gene TRBV5-4 combines with J gene TRBJ2-7; 8 bases map to TRBD1. The V and J ends lost 3 bases and 0 bases, in that order; junction bases with no gene match: 5. In germline, CDR1 is SGHNT, CDR2 YYREEE (reference sequence). This CDR3 contains 15 residues.

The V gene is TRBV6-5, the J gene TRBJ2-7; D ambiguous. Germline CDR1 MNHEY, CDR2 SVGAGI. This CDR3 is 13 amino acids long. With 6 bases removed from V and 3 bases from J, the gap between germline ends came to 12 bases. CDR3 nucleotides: TGTGCCAGCAGGCGGCTAGATCTCTACGAGCAGTACTTC. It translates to CASRRLDLYEQYF.

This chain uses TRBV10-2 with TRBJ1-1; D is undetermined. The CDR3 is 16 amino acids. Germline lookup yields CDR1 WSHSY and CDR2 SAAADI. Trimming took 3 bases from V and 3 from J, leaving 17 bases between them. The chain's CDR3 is CASSEWAQAGYTEAFF. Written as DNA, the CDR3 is TGCGCCAGCAGTGAATGGGCCCAGGCGGGGTACACTGAAGCTTTCTTT.

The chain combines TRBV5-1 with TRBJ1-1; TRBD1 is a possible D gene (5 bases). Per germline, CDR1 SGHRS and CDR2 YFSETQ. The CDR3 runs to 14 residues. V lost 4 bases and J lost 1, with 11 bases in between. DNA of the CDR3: TGCGCCAGCAGCCCTACGGGGGGGAACACTGAAGCTTTCTTT. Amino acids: CASSPTGGNTEAFF.

In DNA form, the CDR3 reads TGTGCCAGCAGGGACAGGGCCTATAATTCACCCCTCCACTTT. It is translated as CASRDRAYNSPLHF. The chain is built from TRBV28 and TRBJ1-6; 8 bases line up with TRBD1. Losses at the gene ends were 6 bases for V and 2 bases for J; bases not matched to a gene: 0. The CDR3 contains 14 residues. CDR1 is MDHEN, CDR2 SYDVKM, per germline.

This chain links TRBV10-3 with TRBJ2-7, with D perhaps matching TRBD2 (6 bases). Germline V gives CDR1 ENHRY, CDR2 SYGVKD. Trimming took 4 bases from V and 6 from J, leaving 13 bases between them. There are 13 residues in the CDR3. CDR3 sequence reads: CAISGPGEREQYF. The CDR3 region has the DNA TGTGCCATCAGTGGGCCGGGGGAGCGCGAGCAGTACTTC.

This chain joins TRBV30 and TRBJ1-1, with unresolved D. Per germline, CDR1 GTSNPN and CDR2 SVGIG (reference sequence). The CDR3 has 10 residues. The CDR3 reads CAGGNTEAFF. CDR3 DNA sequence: TGTGCTGGAGGGAACACTGAAGCTTTCTTT.

The CDR3 region has the DNA TGTGCCTGGAGTGTCGGGACAGGCTACGAGCAGTACTTC. It encodes CAWSVGTGYEQYF. The chain is built from TRBV30 and TRBJ2-7; 8 bases fit TRBD1. CDR3 size: 13 residues. CDR1 and CDR2 (germline): GTSNPN, SVGIG (reference sequence). V shed 0 bases, J shed 3 bases, and the junction held 1 base outside the gene matches.

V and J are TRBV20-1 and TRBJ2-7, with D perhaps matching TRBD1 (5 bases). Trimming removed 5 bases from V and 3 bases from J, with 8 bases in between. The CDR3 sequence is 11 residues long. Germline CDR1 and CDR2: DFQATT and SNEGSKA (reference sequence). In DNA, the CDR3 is TGCAGTGCTCAGGGAAACTACGAGCAGTACTTC. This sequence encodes CSAQGNYEQYF.

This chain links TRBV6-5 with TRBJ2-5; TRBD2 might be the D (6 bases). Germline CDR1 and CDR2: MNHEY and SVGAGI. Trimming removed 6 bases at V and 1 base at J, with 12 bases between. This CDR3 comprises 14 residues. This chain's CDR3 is CASSRLGGQETQYF. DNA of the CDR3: TGTGCCAGCAGCCGACTGGGGGGCCAAGAGACCCAGTACTTC.

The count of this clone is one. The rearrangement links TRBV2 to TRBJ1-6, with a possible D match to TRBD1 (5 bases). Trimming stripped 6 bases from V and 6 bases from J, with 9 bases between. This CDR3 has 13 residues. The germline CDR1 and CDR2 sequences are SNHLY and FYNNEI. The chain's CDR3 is CASRDNLNSPLHF. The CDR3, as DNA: TGTGCCAGCAGGGACAACCTTAATTCACCCCTCCACTTT.

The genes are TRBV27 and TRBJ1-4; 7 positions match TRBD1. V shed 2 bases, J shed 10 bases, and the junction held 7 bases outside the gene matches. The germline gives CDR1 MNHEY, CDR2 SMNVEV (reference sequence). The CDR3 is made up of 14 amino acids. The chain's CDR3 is CASSLRGGLAKLFF. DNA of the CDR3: TGTGCCAGCAGTTTACGAGGGGGCCTTGCAAAACTGTTTTTT.

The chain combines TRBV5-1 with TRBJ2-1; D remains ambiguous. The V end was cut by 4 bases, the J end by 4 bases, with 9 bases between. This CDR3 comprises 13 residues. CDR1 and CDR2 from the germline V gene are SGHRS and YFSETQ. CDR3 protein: CASSGDTYNEQFF. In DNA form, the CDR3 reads TGCGCCAGCAGCGGTGACACGTACAATGAGCAGTTCTTC.

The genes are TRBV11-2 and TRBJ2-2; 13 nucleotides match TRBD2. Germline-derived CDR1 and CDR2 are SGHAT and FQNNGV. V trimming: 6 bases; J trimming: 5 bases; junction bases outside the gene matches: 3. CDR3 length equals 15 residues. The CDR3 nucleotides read TGTGCCAGCAGACTAGCGGGGGGGCGAACCGGGGAGCTGTTTTTT. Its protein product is CASRLAGGRTGELFF.

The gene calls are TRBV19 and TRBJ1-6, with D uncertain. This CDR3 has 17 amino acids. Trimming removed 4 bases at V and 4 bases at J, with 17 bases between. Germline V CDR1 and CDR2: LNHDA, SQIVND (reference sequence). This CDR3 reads CASSTSRGSAYNSPLHF. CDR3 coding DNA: TGTGCCAGTAGTACCTCTCGAGGATCCGCTTATAATTCACCCCTCCACTTT.

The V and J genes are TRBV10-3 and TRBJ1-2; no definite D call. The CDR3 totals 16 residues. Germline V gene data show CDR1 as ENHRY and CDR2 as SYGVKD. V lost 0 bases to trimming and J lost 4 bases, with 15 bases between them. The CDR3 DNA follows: TGTGCCATCAGTGAGTCGACTTCACGGGATTTCTATGGCTACACCTTC. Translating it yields CAISESTSRDFYGYTF.

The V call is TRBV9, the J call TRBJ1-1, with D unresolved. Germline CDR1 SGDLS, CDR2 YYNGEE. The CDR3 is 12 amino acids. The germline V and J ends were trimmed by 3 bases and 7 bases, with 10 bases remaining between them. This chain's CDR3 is CASSAGSDEAFF. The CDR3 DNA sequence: TGTGCCAGCAGCGCAGGTTCTGATGAAGCTTTCTTT.